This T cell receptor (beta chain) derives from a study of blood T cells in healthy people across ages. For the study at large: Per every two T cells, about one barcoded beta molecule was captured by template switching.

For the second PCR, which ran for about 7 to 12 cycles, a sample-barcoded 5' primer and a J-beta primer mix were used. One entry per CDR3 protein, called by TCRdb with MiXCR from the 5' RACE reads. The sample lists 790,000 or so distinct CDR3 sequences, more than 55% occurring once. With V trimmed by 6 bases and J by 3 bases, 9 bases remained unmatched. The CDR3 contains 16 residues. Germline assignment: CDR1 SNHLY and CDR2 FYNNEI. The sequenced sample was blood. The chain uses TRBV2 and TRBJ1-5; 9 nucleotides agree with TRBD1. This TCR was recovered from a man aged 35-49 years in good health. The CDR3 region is CASRERTGAVNQPQHF. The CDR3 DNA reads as TGTGCCAGCAGGGAACGGACAGGGGCCGTCAATCAGCCCCAGCATTTT. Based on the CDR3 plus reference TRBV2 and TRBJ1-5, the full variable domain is EPEVTQTPSHQVTQMGQEVILRCVPISNHLYFYWYRQILGQKVEFLVSFYNNEISEKSEIFDDQFSVERPDGSNFTLKIRSTKLEDSAMYFCASRERTGAVNQPQHFGDGTRLSIL.